The rows below give T cell receptor beta chains drawn from one sample of a study of T-cell memory formation after mild COVID-19. TCRdb redid the calling of the 5' RACE reads with MiXCR, one entry per CDR3 protein. The table records roughly 150,000 distinct CDR3 sequences, 13% of them present only once. The specimen was PBMCs or a T cell subset sorted from them (not recorded which). All receptors come from a man aged 18 to 30 who had mild COVID-19 (a few samples of this study predate the infection). Cell type and time point are not known. CDR3s include the opening cysteine and the closing phenylalanine or tryptophan. The D gene is left open where the match is weak. Part of the rows lack a size; the others show once, few, many or a class for expanded clones.

TRBJ1-5 . TRBV30 few CAYRDGRAQHF TGTGCCTACCGGGACGGACGAGCCCAGCATTTT
TRBJ2-2 . TRBV7-3 . CASSLSFGGTGELFF TGTGCCAGCAGCTTAAGTTTTGGGGGAACCGGGGAGCTGTTTTTT
TRBJ2-2 . TRBV5-4 . CASSSGQSPTNTGELFF TGTGCCAGCAGCTCCGGACAGAGCCCTACCAACACCGGGGAGCTGTTTTTT
TRBJ1-2 . TRBV6-5 . CASSRLREMGYGYTF TGTGCCAGCAGTCGTCTCCGAGAGATGGGCTATGGCTACACCTTC
TRBJ2-1 . TRBV27 . CASKSYNEQFF TGTGCCAGCAAGTCCTACAATGAGCAGTTCTTC
TRBJ2-2 . TRBV18 . CASLTGAYSVYTGELFF TGTGCCAGCTTAACCGGGGCCTACAGCGTGTACACCGGGGAGCTGTTTTTT
TRBJ2-2 TRBD2 TRBV5-5 few CASSLVAGGPGGELFF TGTGCCAGCAGCTTGGTAGCGGGGGGGCCCGGCGGGGAGCTGTTTTTT
TRBJ2-3 TRBD2 TRBV7-7 . CASSLSGGTTDTQYF TGTGCTAGCAGCTTAAGCGGGGGGACCACAGATACGCAGTATTTT
TRBJ2-5 . TRBV12-3/TRBV12-4 . CASSFWGETQYF TGTGCCAGCAGTTTCTGGGGGGAGACCCAGTACTTC
TRBJ2-1 . TRBV12-3/TRBV12-4 few CASSQGNYNEQFF TGTGCCAGCAGCCAGGGAAACTACAATGAGCAGTTCTTC
TRBJ1-3 TRBD1 TRBV20-1 . CSAHRGSGNTIYF TGCAGTGCTCACAGGGGTTCTGGAAACACCATATATTTT
TRBJ2-3 TRBD2 TRBV6-5 . CASSLAGGENTQYF TGTGCCAGCAGTTTAGCGGGGGGCGAAAATACGCAGTATTTT
TRBJ2-3 TRBD1 TRBV6-5 few CASRKGQGTDTQYF TGTGCCAGCAGAAAGGGACAGGGCACAGATACGCAGTATTTT
TRBJ1-2 . TRBV6-6 . CASSYSRDLYGYTF TGTGCCAGCAGTTACTCGAGGGACCTATATGGCTACACCTTC
TRBJ2-3 TRBD2 TRBV6-2/TRBV6-3 . CASSYELAGGPSDTQYF TGTGCCAGCAGTTACGAGCTAGCGGGGGGGCCATCAGATACGCAGTATTTT
TRBJ2-3 TRBD2 TRBV7-2 few CASSLSGGGYTDTQYF TGTGCCAGCAGCCTCAGCGGGGGGGGCTACACAGATACGCAGTATTTT
TRBJ1-6 TRBD1 TRBV6-5 . CASSYGDSLDSPLHF TGTGCCAGCAGTTACGGGGACAGTTTGGATTCACCCCTCCACTTT
TRBJ2-7 TRBD2 TRBV12-3/TRBV12-4 few CASSSRLAHEQYF TGTGCCAGCAGTTCCAGACTAGCCCACGAGCAGTACTTC
TRBJ1-6 . TRBV4-3 many CASSQEDYNSPLHF TGCGCCAGCAGCCAAGAGGACTATAATTCACCCCTCCACTTT
TRBJ2-1 . TRBV7-3 once CASSLDPAANNEQFF TGTGCCAGCAGCTTGGACCCAGCGGCTAACAATGAGCAGTTCTTC
TRBJ2-5 . TRBV7-2 few CASSLRTLQETQYF TGTGCCAGCAGCTTACGTACACTCCAAGAGACCCAGTACTTC
TRBJ1-6 . TRBV14 . CASSRSRFYNSPLHF TGTGCCAGCAGCCGCTCAAGGTTCTATAATTCACCCCTCCACTTT
TRBJ2-5 . TRBV7-8 . CASSLMTEYQETQYF TGTGCCAGCAGCTTAATGACAGAGTACCAAGAGACCCAGTACTTC
TRBJ2-3 . TRBV18 . CASSPGGGTDTQYF TGTGCCAGCTCACCGGGCGGGGGCACAGATACGCAGTATTTT
TRBJ2-1 TRBD2 TRBV24-1 . CATASGGARDNEQFF TGTGCCACCGCATCCGGGGGGGCCCGGGACAATGAGCAGTTCTTC
TRBJ1-2 . TRBV7-2 . CASSPKTRVLYGYTF TGTGCCAGCAGCCCGAAGACGCGGGTCTTATATGGCTACACCTTC
TRBJ2-1 TRBD1 TRBV5-1 few CASSWGGQGIDEQFF TGCGCCAGCAGCTGGGGGGGACAGGGGATCGATGAGCAGTTCTTC
TRBJ2-1 . TRBV20-1 . CSARSVRIGHEQFF TGCAGTGCTAGGTCTGTGCGGATAGGTCATGAGCAGTTCTTC
TRBJ2-3 TRBD2 TRBV4-3 . CASGGNLAGGGKDTQYF TGCGCCAGCGGCGGGAACCTAGCGGGGGGAGGAAAAGATACGCAGTATTTT
TRBJ2-4 TRBD1 TRBV14 many CASSQGQGTLGYF TGTGCCAGCAGCCAAGGACAGGGCACCCTCGGATACTTC
TRBJ1-2 TRBD1 TRBV11-2 few CASSLANRGYGYTF TGTGCCAGCAGCTTAGCGAACAGGGGCTATGGCTACACCTTC
TRBJ1-6 . TRBV29-1 few CSVAGHGGSPLHF TGCAGCGTCGCCGGGCACGGTGGTTCACCCCTCCACTTT
TRBJ2-3 . TRBV7-9 many CASSRARDISTDTQYF TGTGCCAGCAGCCGAGCACGGGACATTAGCACAGATACGCAGTATTTT
TRBJ1-6 TRBD1 TRBV3-1 . CASSQLPGTGAESPLHF TGTGCCAGCAGCCAACTCCCGGGGACAGGGGCGGAATCACCCCTCCACTTT
TRBJ1-2 . TRBV6-5 . CASSSTQNRGYTF TGTGCCAGCAGCAGTACTCAAAATCGGGGCTACACCTTC
TRBJ2-3 TRBD1 TRBV24-1 few CAPPGQGFTDTQYF TGTGCCCCGCCAGGACAGGGGTTCACAGATACGCAGTATTTT
TRBJ1-1 TRBD1 TRBV5-6 once CASSSRGDLNTEAFF TGTGCCAGCAGCAGCAGGGGGGATTTAAACACTGAAGCTTTCTTT
TRBJ2-1 . TRBV7-6 few CASSQRSSSSYNEQFF TGTGCCAGCAGCCAAAGGTCCTCGAGCTCCTACAATGAGCAGTTCTTC
TRBJ2-1 . TRBV5-6 few CASSSQGGDEQFF TGTGCCAGCAGTTCTCAGGGGGGAGATGAGCAGTTCTTC
TRBJ2-7 TRBD1 TRBV7-8 once CASSQAGTGGEQYF TGTGCCAGCAGCCAAGCCGGGACAGGCGGCGAGCAGTACTTC
TRBJ2-3 TRBD1 TRBV7-9 few CASSHPRDRGSGTDTQYF TGTGCCAGCAGCCATCCCCGGGACAGGGGTTCTGGAACAGATACGCAGTATTTT
TRBJ1-2 TRBD1 TRBV7-2 many CASSLRDREGGGYTF TGTGCCAGCAGCCTAAGGGACAGGGAAGGTGGAGGCTACACCTTC
TRBJ2-1 . TRBV12-3/TRBV12-4 few CASSLAWGEMGEQFF TGTGCCAGCAGTTTAGCTTGGGGGGAGATGGGTGAGCAGTTCTTC
TRBJ1-1 TRBD1 TRBV7-2 few CASSRRDRGNTEAFF TGTGCCAGCAGCAGAAGGGACAGAGGGAACACTGAAGCTTTCTTT
TRBJ2-3 TRBD2 TRBV20-1 few CSARPPSGGGRDTQYF TGCAGTGCCCGTCCGCCTAGCGGGGGGGGCCGGGATACGCAGTATTTT
TRBJ2-3 . TRBV18 . CASSGTAAVHTQYF TGTGCCAGCTCCGGGACCGCGGCCGTGCATACGCAGTATTTT
TRBJ2-1 . TRBV19 . CASSIFDNRGSHEQFF TGTGCCAGTAGTATCTTTGACAATAGGGGATCCCATGAGCAGTTCTTC
TRBJ1-4 . TRBV5-1 . CASSYQTGQPGEKLFF TGCGCCAGCAGCTATCAAACCGGCCAACCGGGGGAAAAACTGTTTTTT
TRBJ1-2 TRBD1 TRBV7-9 . CASSFQGDRSGYTF TGTGCCAGCAGCTTTCAGGGGGATCGTTCTGGCTACACCTTC
TRBJ2-2 . TRBV7-2 few CASSFLYGNTGELFF TGTGCCAGCAGCTTCTTGTATGGTAACACCGGGGAGCTGTTTTTT
TRBJ1-1 TRBD1 TRBV5-1 . CASSLGTGGRTEAFF TGCGCCAGCAGCTTGGGGACAGGGGGGCGGACTGAAGCTTTCTTT